The present entry profiles one TCR beta chain with its context. The antigen remains undetermined. This specimen belongs to a study of T cell responses to AZD1222 COVID-19 vaccine. Study-wide results and caveats: In a largely white British group with more females than males, clonal diversity was possibly underestimated. No day 14 peak samples; only post-peak repertoires were characterized. Baseline testing showed seropositivity in only a handful of AZD1222 recipients. Nearly half of spike-specific TCRs reportedly go after variant regions that carry no mutations.

Only in-frame clones appear in the TCRdb table, and some are missing; sequencing was by immunoSEQ multiplex PCR. This table holds 55,000 to 85,000 clones, around 84% found once. V gave up 0 bases and J gave up 4 bases, with 15 bases separating them. The CDR3 has 16 residues. Germline loops: CDR1 MNHEY, CDR2 SVGAGI. The TCR was taken from an adult in good health. This chain links TRBV6-5 with TRBJ1-2; perhaps TRBD1 as D (6 bases). This specimen consisted of peripheral blood, obtained on day 0 of AZD1222 vaccination. In DNA form, the CDR3 reads TGTGCCAGCAGTTACTCCCGAAGTCAGGGGATCTATGGCTACACCTTC. Translation gives CASSYSRSQGIYGYTF.